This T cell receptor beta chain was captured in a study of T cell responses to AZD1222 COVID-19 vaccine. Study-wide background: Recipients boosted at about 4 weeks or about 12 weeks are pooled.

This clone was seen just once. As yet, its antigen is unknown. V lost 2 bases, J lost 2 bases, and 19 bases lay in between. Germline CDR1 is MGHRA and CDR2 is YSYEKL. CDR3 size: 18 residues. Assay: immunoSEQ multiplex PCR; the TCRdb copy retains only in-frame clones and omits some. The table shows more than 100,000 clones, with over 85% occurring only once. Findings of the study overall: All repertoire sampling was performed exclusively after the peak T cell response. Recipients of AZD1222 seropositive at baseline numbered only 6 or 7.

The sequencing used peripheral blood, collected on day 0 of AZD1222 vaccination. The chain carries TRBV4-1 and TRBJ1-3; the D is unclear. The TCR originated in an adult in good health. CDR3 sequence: CASSQFTSWDTAGNTIYF. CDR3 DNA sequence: TGCGCCAGCAGCCAATTTACCTCGTGGGATACGGCTGGAAACACCATATATTTT.